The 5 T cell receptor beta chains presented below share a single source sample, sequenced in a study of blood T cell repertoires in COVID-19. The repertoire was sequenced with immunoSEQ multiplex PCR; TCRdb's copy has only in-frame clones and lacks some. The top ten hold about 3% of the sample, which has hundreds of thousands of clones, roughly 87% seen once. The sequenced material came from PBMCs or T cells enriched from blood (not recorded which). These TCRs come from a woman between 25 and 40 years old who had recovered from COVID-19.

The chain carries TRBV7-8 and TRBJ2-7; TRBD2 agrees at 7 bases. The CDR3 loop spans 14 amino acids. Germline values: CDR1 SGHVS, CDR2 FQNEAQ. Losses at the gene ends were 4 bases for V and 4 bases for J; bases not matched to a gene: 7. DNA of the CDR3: TGTGCCAGCAGCTCCGGGGGGACTCCATACGAGCAGTACTTC. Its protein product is CASSSGGTPYEQYF.

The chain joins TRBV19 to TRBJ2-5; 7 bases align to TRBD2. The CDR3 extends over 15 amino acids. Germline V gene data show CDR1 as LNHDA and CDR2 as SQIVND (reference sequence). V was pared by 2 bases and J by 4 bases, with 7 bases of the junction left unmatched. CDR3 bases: TGTGCCAGTAGTATAAGCGGGATACTGGGAGAGACCCAGTACTTC. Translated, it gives CASSISGILGETQYF.

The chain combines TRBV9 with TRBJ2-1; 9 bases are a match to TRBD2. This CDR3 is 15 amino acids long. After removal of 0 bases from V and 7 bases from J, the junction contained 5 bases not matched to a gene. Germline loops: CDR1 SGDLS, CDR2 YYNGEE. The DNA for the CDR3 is TGTGCCAGCAGCGTAGACCAGCGGGGGGAGAATGAGCAGTTCTTC. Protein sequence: CASSVDQRGENEQFF.

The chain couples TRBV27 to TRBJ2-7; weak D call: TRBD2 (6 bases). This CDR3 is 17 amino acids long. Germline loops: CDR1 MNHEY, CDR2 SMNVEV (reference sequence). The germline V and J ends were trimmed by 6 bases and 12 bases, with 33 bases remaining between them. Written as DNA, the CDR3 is TGTGCCAGCAGAAGCCAATCGGGGTCGATACGGGGAGGATTAGGGTACTTC. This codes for CASRSQSGSIRGGLGYF.

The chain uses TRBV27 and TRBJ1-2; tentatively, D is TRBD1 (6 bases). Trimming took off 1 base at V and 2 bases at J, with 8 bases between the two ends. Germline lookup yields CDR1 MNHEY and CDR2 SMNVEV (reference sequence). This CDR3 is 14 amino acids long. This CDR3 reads CASSLWGPNYGYTF. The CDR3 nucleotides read TGTGCCAGCAGTTTATGGGGGCCCAACTATGGCTACACCTTC.